The sequence of this T cell receptor beta chain was determined in a study of technical replicates of blood from several donors. The data were produced by immunoSEQ multiplex PCR, yet TCRdb's version contains in-frame clones alone and is incomplete. Among 82,000 or so clones listed, over 90% were seen once. In germline, CDR1 is SNHLY, CDR2 FYNNEI. The V end was cut by 2 bases, the J end by 0 bases, with 13 bases between. The CDR3 runs to 16 residues. The chain carries TRBV2 and TRBJ1-1, with D tentatively TRBD1 (5 bases). The TCR originated in a human donor in good health. Sequencing was performed on T cells isolated from PBMCs. The CDR3 DNA reads as TGTGCCAGCAGTGAATTAGTGCAGGGCTTGAACACTGAAGCTTTCTTT. It codes for CASSELVQGLNTEAFF.